Below, 3 T cell receptor beta chains from the same sample are listed, as sequenced in a study of shared clonotypes between healthy human individuals. The protocol was immunoSEQ multiplex PCR, while the TCRdb copy is restricted to in-frame clones and leaves out a portion. The sample carries approximately 500,000 clones, 90% to 96% recorded once. The specimen sequenced was naive CD4+ T cells sorted from blood. The subset denotes: CD45RA+ positively selected. The receptor source for this set is a woman in her twenties or thirties in good health.

The count of this clone is one. The chain joins TRBV27 to TRBJ2-2, with TRBD1 matching 7 bases. V shed 4 bases and J 0 bases; nucleotides not matched to a gene: 8. Germline values: CDR1 MNHEY, CDR2 SMNVEV (reference sequence). There are 17 residues in the CDR3. As DNA, the CDR3 is TGTGCCAGCAGTTCCGAGCCGGACAGGACGAACACCGGGGAGCTGTTTTTT. Protein sequence: CASSSEPDRTNTGELFF.

The chain links TRBV5-1 to TRBJ1-1; 8 bases match TRBD1. CDR3 length equals 13 residues. V trimming: 6 bases; J trimming: 5 bases; junction bases outside the gene matches: 6. Germline V gene lookup returns CDR1 SGHRS and CDR2 YFSETQ. As DNA, the CDR3 is TGCGCCAGCATGACGGACAGGGCGACTGAAGCTTTCTTT. Translating gives CASMTDRATEAFF.

This chain links TRBV5-4 with TRBJ2-7; 7 bases match TRBD2. The V gene end was trimmed by 0 bases and the J gene end by 3 bases; junction bases not matched to a gene: 6. Germline-derived CDR1 and CDR2 are SGHNT and YYREEE (reference sequence). The CDR3 covers 15 residues. CDR3 amino acids: CASSLVGGRNYEQYF. Here the CDR3 DNA reads TGTGCCAGCAGCTTGGTGGGGGGGAGGAACTACGAGCAGTACTTC.